The clone carrying this T cell receptor beta chain was detected only a few times. No antigen is known for it. The PCR employed 60 Vbeta primers together with 13 Jbeta primers. TCRdb's table, derived via immunoSEQ multiplex PCR, lists solely in-frame clones and lacks some. The sample has some 200,000 clones; approximately 84% are singletons. This record comes from a study of cytomegalovirus exposure and HLA in healthy donors. Findings and caveats of the study: High sensitivity and specificity were reportedly achieved when the classifier diagnosed cytomegalovirus status. A highly shared variant cluster was judged a likely technical artifact. The study had only CMV serostatus as immune exposure information.

The CDR3 loop spans 13 amino acids. Germline loops: CDR1 MDHEN, CDR2 SYDVKM. The sequence came from a woman between 35 and 50 years old in good health and CMV-seronegative. The chain combines TRBV28 with TRBJ1-1, with TRBD1 as a possible D gene (5 bases). Specimen: PBMCs. The CDR3 region has the DNA TGTGCGGGCCGGCGGGGGATGAACACTGAAGCTTTCTTT. Its protein is CAGRRGMNTEAFF. The full variable domain, in which reference TRBV28 and TRBJ1-1 provide the parts outside the CDR3, is DVKVTQSSRYLVKRTGEKVFLECVQDMDHENMFWYRQDPGLGLRLIYFSYDVKMKEKGDIPEGYSVSREKKERFSLILESASTNQTSMYLCAGRRGMNTEAFFGQGTRLTVV.